This section outlines one T cell receptor beta chain sequence together with its context. The data stem from a study of blood T cell repertoires in COVID-19. As processed by the authors: Estimation of nucleated cell counts was performed using reference gene primer amplification. The table came from immunoSEQ multiplex PCR; TCRdb's copy has only in-frame clones and leaves some out. D and trimming come from the DNA, and the V and J calls and clone size come from that table. The repertoire includes fewer than 150,000 clones, about nine tenths of them detected once, and about 10% sits in the top ten. Germline V gives CDR1 SGHNT, CDR2 YENEEA. After removal of 5 bases from V and 4 bases from J, the junction contained 9 bases not matched to a gene. This CDR3 contains 15 residues.

The V and J genes are TRBV11-3 and TRBJ2-3; 7 nucleotides align to TRBD1. Sequenced input: peripheral blood. The clonotype originates from a man aged 50-60 years with active or convalescent COVID-19. The CDR3 loop reads CASSQPGQPSDTQYF. The CDR3 bases are TGTGCCAGCAGCCAACCGGGACAGCCTTCAGATACGCAGTATTTT.